Below, 15 T cell receptor beta chains from the same sample are listed, as sequenced in a study of identical twins. MiXCR, applied by TCRdb to the 5' RACE reads, yields one record per CDR3 protein. In the table there are 500,000 to 650,000 distinct CDR3 sequences, about a fifth of which are singletons. These data were likewise used in another study, on yellow fever vaccine responses in identical twins.

The sequenced sample consisted of CD4+ T cells sorted from blood. These receptors all stem from a woman between 18 and 29 years old in good health.

This clonotype was recorded a few times. The rearrangement uses TRBV20-1 and TRBJ1-1; D gene ambiguous. The CDR3 length is 12 residues. CDR1 DFQATT and CDR2 SNEGSKA come from the germline V gene (reference sequence). The V gene lost 6 bases and the J gene lost 1 base, with 9 bases spanning the gap. In DNA, the CDR3 is TGCAGTGCACGACGGGCGAACACTGAAGCTTTCTTT. Translating gives CSARRANTEAFF.

In this sample, this clonotype turned up a few times. The chain joins TRBV5-1 to TRBJ2-3; 7 positions match TRBD1. V lost 3 bases and J lost 3; bases outside the gene matches: 4. Per the germline V gene, CDR1 is SGHRS and CDR2 is YFSETQ. The CDR3 extends over 14 amino acids. The CDR3 is CASSSGTATDTQYF. The CDR3 DNA is TGCGCCAGCAGCTCAGGGACAGCAACAGATACGCAGTATTTT.

CDR3 residues: CASRLRPEYTEAFF. The CDR3 nucleotides are TGTGCCAGCAGATTACGGCCAGAGTACACTGAAGCTTTCTTT. The chain uses TRBV6-5 and TRBJ1-1, with D uncertain. Germline CDR1 is MNHEY and CDR2 is SVGAGI. The length of the CDR3 is 14 residues. Trimming cost V 6 bases and J 3 bases, with 14 bases left between them.

This clonotype appeared a single time. CDR3 in DNA: TGTGCCACCAGCAGAGGGCCAGGGACAGGGGGTAATGAGCAGTTCTTC. Its protein is CATSRGPGTGGNEQFF. The chain has TRBV15 and TRBJ2-1; 11 nucleotides line up with TRBD1. Trimming took 1 base from V and 7 from J; bases not matched to a gene: 6. Germline CDR1 LNHNV, CDR2 YYDKDF (reference sequence). The CDR3 has 16 residues.

The CDR3 DNA follows: TGTGCCAGCAGCCTCCTCGGAGCGGGGGTCACAGATACGCAGTATTTT. Its translation: CASSLLGAGVTDTQYF. This rearrangement joins TRBV7-2 to TRBJ2-3, with 8 positions matching TRBD2. J was trimmed by 2 bases and V by 5 bases; bases with no gene match: 9. Germline CDR1 reads SGHTA; CDR2 reads FQGNSA. This CDR3 has 16 amino acids.

This clonotype was picked up a small number of times. V and J are TRBV19 and TRBJ2-1; 9 nucleotides match TRBD2. Trimming took 5 bases from V and 7 from J; bases not matched to a gene: 9. The CDR3 sequence is 15 residues long. Germline CDR1 is LNHDA and CDR2 is SQIVND (reference sequence). CDR3: CASSSKSSGKNEQFF. In DNA, the CDR3 is TGTGCCAGTAGTTCGAAGTCTAGCGGGAAGAATGAGCAGTTCTTC.

The chain joins TRBV15 to TRBJ2-1, with TRBD2 matching over 10 bases. The V gene's germline CDR1 is LNHNV and CDR2 YYDKDF (reference sequence). The CDR3 extends over 15 amino acids. The V and J ends lost 3 bases and 6 bases, in that order; junction bases with no gene match: 5. CDR3 nucleotides: TGTGCCACCAGCAGTGACGGACTAGCGGTCAATGAGCAGTTCTTC. Translated, it gives CATSSDGLAVNEQFF.

The rearrangement joins TRBV2 to TRBJ2-7, with D tentatively TRBD1 or TRBD2 (5 bases each). This CDR3 comprises 14 residues. CDR1 is SNHLY, CDR2 FYNNEI, per germline. The V and J ends lost 4 bases and 6 bases respectively, with 16 bases between them. This CDR3 reads CASSVYRDAREQYF. CDR3 bases: TGTGCCAGCAGTGTATATAGGGACGCACGCGAGCAGTACTTC. Full variable domain (missing parts from reference TRBV2 and TRBJ2-7): EPEVTQTPSHQVTQMGQEVILRCVPISNHLYFYWYRQILGQKVEFLVSFYNNEISEKSEIFDDQFSVERPDGSNFTLKIRSTKLEDSAMYFCASSVYRDAREQYFGPGTRLTVT.

This CDR3 is CASSKGQGIGYTF. The CDR3 nucleotides are TGTGCCAGCAGCAAGGGACAGGGAATTGGCTACACCTTC. The rearrangement joins TRBV12-3 or TRBV12-4 to TRBJ1-2, with 9 bases identical to TRBD1. V trimming: 6 bases; J trimming: 7 bases; junction bases outside the gene matches: 6. The CDR3 spans 13 residues.

The chain employs TRBV6-2 or TRBV6-3 and TRBJ2-7, with D possibly being TRBD1 (6 bases). Germline assignment: CDR1 MNHEY and CDR2 SVGEGT. CDR3 length equals 13 residues. V was cut by 7 bases and J by 3 bases, with 13 bases left in between. In nucleotides, the CDR3 is TGTGCCAGCAAAGGACAGTACCACTACGAGCAGTACGTC. It encodes CASKGQYHYEQYV.

V usage is TRBV12-3 or TRBV12-4 and J usage is TRBJ2-7; D is perhaps TRBD1 (6 bases). The CDR3 extends over 15 amino acids. Deletions cut 6 bases from V and 3 bases from J, with 18 bases between. The chain's CDR3 is CASRQGQGAIYEQYF. CDR3 sequence (DNA): TGTGCCAGCAGACAGGGACAAGGAGCAATCTACGAGCAGTACTTC.

This rearrangement joins TRBV29-1 to TRBJ2-5; D remains ambiguous. The germline gives CDR1 SQVTM, CDR2 ANQGSEA. The CDR3 covers 11 residues. V was trimmed by 7 bases and J by 0 bases, leaving 6 bases between them. DNA of the CDR3: TGCAGCGGACGAAACCAAGAGACCCAGTACTTC. Its protein product is CSGRNQETQYF.

This clonotype was seen more than once but under ten times. The chain employs TRBV15 and TRBJ2-7; tentative D call: TRBD1 (6 bases). From germline, CDR1 is LNHNV and CDR2 YYDKDF (reference sequence). CDR3 size: 12 residues. Trimming took off 5 bases at V and 7 bases at J, with 12 bases between the two ends. CDR3 DNA: TGTGCCACCAGCGCAGCCCAGGGGGAGCAGTACGTC. Translating it yields CATSAAQGEQYV.

CDR3 residues: CATSKGQGYQETQYF. CDR3 bases: TGTGCCACCAGCAAGGGACAGGGGTACCAAGAGACCCAGTACTTC. The chain is built from TRBV24-1 and TRBJ2-5, with TRBD1 identical over 10 bases. The CDR3 has 15 residues. V lost 7 bases to trimming and J lost 0 bases; unmatched junction nucleotides: 4. The germline V gene encodes CDR1 KGHDR and CDR2 SFDVKD.

For this clonotype: Compared with germline, one end of the junction differs, possibly owing to a read error. The rearrangement joins TRBV19 to TRBJ2-7; TRBD1 aligns across 11 bases. CDR3 length: 13 residues. The germline V gene has CDR1 LNHDA and CDR2 SQIVND (reference sequence). The CDR3 loop is CASSLTAGQGAHF. The CDR3 DNA follows: TGTGCCAGTAGCCTTACAGCTGGACAGGGGGCCCACTTC.